A few counts support the clone carrying this T cell receptor (beta chain). This entry belongs to a study of shared T cell receptors in the human thymus. Using immunoSEQ multiplex PCR, the repertoire was profiled, and TCRdb retains in-frame clones only, with some absent. The sample records about 660,000 clones, roughly 86% being singletons. The same sample was also used in a study of human thymus T cells. That publication notes: Thymic material originated from resections removed in the course of corrective heart surgery. Unrelated individuals reportedly shared highly overlapping thymic TCR repertoires.

Sequenced sample: thymocytes. The receptor was derived from a boy younger than two with a congenital heart defect.

DNA for the CDR3: TGTGCCAGTAGTCGGAGAAAGGACAGGGCGACCCTCCACTTT. Protein product: CASSRRKDRATLHF. The chain joins TRBV19 to TRBJ1-6, with TRBD1 identical over 8 bases. The V gene end was trimmed by 5 bases and the J gene end by 14 bases; junction bases not matched to a gene: 11. Germline V gives CDR1 LNHDA, CDR2 SQIVND (reference sequence). This CDR3 is built from 14 residues.